A selection of T cell receptor beta chains follows, all from one sample in a study of blood T cell repertoires in COVID-19. TCRdb's copy holds only in-frame clones and misses some; the assay was immunoSEQ multiplex PCR. The sample includes approximately 50,000 clones, about 76% seen only once; the top ten take around 43%. The sequencing sample was made of peripheral blood. The receptors originated from a man between 65 and 79 years old with active or convalescent COVID-19. Both conserved end residues are part of each CDR3. The D gene is left open where the match is weak.

d_gene: -; v_gene: TRBV5-1; j_gene: TRBJ2-1; CDR3aa: CASSSRDYNEQFF
d_gene: -; v_gene: TRBV5-1; j_gene: TRBJ2-7; CDR3aa: CAPRGAGRSYEQYF
d_gene: -; v_gene: TRBV9; j_gene: TRBJ2-6; CDR3aa: CASSVGGAGANVLTF
d_gene: -; v_gene: TRBV30; j_gene: TRBJ1-5; CDR3aa: CAWSLGENQPQHF
d_gene: -; v_gene: TRBV7-2; j_gene: TRBJ2-2; CDR3aa: CASSLGGQGPGELFF
d_gene: -; v_gene: TRBV13; j_gene: TRBJ1-2; CDR3aa: CASSLGRGSYTF
d_gene: -; v_gene: TRBV20-1; j_gene: TRBJ2-1; CDR3aa: CSAKRNEQFF
d_gene: TRBD1; v_gene: TRBV6-5; j_gene: TRBJ2-7; CDR3aa: CASIPIGTGNEQYF
d_gene: TRBD1; v_gene: TRBV13; j_gene: TRBJ1-4; CDR3aa: CASSRTGYLFGEKLFF
d_gene: TRBD1; v_gene: TRBV30; j_gene: TRBJ1-4; CDR3aa: CATGVTNEKLFF
d_gene: TRBD1; v_gene: TRBV11-2; j_gene: TRBJ2-1; CDR3aa: CASSLGTTGMNEQFF
d_gene: TRBD1; v_gene: TRBV2; j_gene: TRBJ2-7; CDR3aa: CASKGTGSSYEQYF
d_gene: -; v_gene: TRBV19; j_gene: TRBJ1-2; CDR3aa: CASSEDSNYGYTF
d_gene: TRBD1; v_gene: TRBV18; j_gene: TRBJ2-6; CDR3aa: CASSPRITGGLGVLTF